These 27 T cell receptor beta chains share one sample of origin, sequenced in a study of cytomegalovirus exposure and HLA in healthy donors. The PCR had 60 Vbeta and 13 Jbeta primers. Assay: immunoSEQ multiplex PCR; the TCRdb copy retains only in-frame clones and omits some. Here the sample spans 200,000 to 250,000 clones, about 80% being singletons. The sample consisted of PBMCs. These receptors were taken from a middle-aged woman in good health and CMV-seronegative.

The chain couples TRBV5-1 to TRBJ2-7; TRBD2 matches 13 bases. Losses at the gene ends were 8 bases for V and 7 bases for J; bases not matched to a gene: 15. The CDR3 is 16 amino acids. The germline V gene encodes CDR1 SGHRS and CDR2 YFSETQ. The DNA for the CDR3 is TGCGCCAGTAGAACCACGGGACTAGCGGGGACGCAGGAGCAGTACTTC. Translated: CASRTTGLAGTQEQYF.

The chain joins TRBV9 to TRBJ1-2; TRBD1 might be the D (5 bases). The CDR3 is 14 residues long. The germline CDR1 and CDR2 sequences are SGDLS and YYNGEE. Deletions cut 0 bases from V and 4 bases from J, with 10 bases between. CDR3 sequence: CASSVAGSAYGYTF. The CDR3 bases are TGTGCCAGCAGCGTAGCAGGGTCCGCCTATGGCTACACCTTC.

V gene TRBV28 combines with J gene TRBJ2-3, with D tentatively TRBD1 (5 bases). CDR1 is MDHEN, CDR2 SYDVKM, per germline. CDR3 length equals 13 residues. V was clipped by 3 bases and J by 4 bases, with 8 bases between them. CDR3 protein: CASSLTVADTQYF. The CDR3, as DNA: TGTGCCAGCAGTTTGACAGTCGCAGATACGCAGTATTTT.

The chain uses TRBV19 and TRBJ2-5; 9 nucleotides line up with TRBD1. Near its end, the DNA agrees better with TRBJ2-7, so the J call may be wrong. This CDR3 contains 15 residues. Germline CDR1 reads LNHDA; CDR2 reads SQIVND (reference sequence). CDR3 sequence (DNA): TGTGCCAGTAGTGCACAGGGGGCCCCATCCTACGAGCAGTACTTC. Translation gives CASSAQGAPSYEQYF.

This chain connects TRBV5-6 to TRBJ1-2; the match to TRBD1 covers 9 bases. V dropped 4 bases and J dropped 8; count of bases not matched to a gene: 6. Germline CDR1 is SGHDT and CDR2 is YYEEEE. This CDR3 is 13 amino acids long. In nucleotides, the CDR3 is TGTGCCAGCAGCCCCACAGGGGGCTTGGGCTACACCTTC. This sequence encodes CASSPTGGLGYTF.

J is TRBJ1-2 and V is TRBV19, with 8 bases fitting TRBD1. This CDR3 has 14 amino acids. Germline CDR1 is LNHDA and CDR2 is SQIVND (reference sequence). Trimming at V came to 7 bases and at J to 2 bases, leaving 6 bases not matched to a gene. The CDR3 DNA reads as TGTGCCAGTACAGGAGACAGGGGCAACTATGGCTACACCTTC. Its protein product is CASTGDRGNYGYTF.

The chain combines TRBV11-2 with TRBJ1-6; TRBD1 is a possible D gene (6 bases). V lost 8 bases, J lost 8 bases, and 16 bases lay in between. Per the germline V gene, CDR1 is SGHAT and CDR2 is FQNNGV. The CDR3 consists of 14 residues. CDR3 residues: CASAGGMEYSPLHF. CDR3 sequence (DNA): TGTGCCAGCGCTGGGGGCATGGAGTATTCACCCCTCCACTTT.

This chain links TRBV11-3 with TRBJ1-1; 7 positions agree with TRBD1. CDR3 length equals 16 residues. CDR1 is SGHNT, CDR2 YENEEA, per germline. V lost 0 bases, J lost 1 base, and 5 bases stayed unmatched. CDR3 residues: CASSLDAGGSNTEAFF. For the CDR3, the DNA is TGTGCCAGCAGCTTAGATGCAGGGGGATCGAACACTGAAGCTTTCTTT.

CDR3 DNA sequence: TGCGCCAGCAGCCTAGCCTCGCGAGGGTGGGATTCACCCCTCCACTTT. This translates into CASSLASRGWDSPLHF. This chain connects TRBV4-3 to TRBJ1-6; unclear D gene. The CDR3 length is 16 residues. The V gene's germline CDR1 is LGHNA and CDR2 YSLEER. V was clipped by 4 bases and J by 8 bases, with 18 bases between them.

This clone was detected a few times. The chain combines TRBV10-2 with TRBJ2-2; D is possibly TRBD2 (7 bases). Germline V gene sequence: CDR1 WSHSY, CDR2 SAAADI. Trimming removed 8 bases at V and 1 base at J, with 11 bases between. The CDR3 is 14 amino acids. CDR3 loop: CASQGGGNTGELFF. The CDR3 DNA is TGCGCCAGCCAGGGAGGGGGGAACACCGGGGAGCTGTTTTTT.

This clone appeared once. The chain links TRBV30 to TRBJ2-1; 7 bases align to TRBD2. CDR1 is GTSNPN, CDR2 SVGIG, per germline (reference sequence). V was pared by 0 bases and J by 2 bases, with 4 bases of the junction left unmatched. The CDR3 has 15 residues. The CDR3 loop is CAWSVAGLPYNEQFF. In DNA, the CDR3 is TGTGCCTGGAGTGTAGCGGGGCTCCCCTACAATGAGCAGTTCTTC.

V and J are TRBV19 and TRBJ1-1; D unresolved. The CDR3 contains 13 residues. The V end was cut by 5 bases, the J end by 0 bases, with 7 bases between. Looked up from germline, CDR1 is LNHDA and CDR2 is SQIVND (reference sequence). CDR3 amino acids: CASSYSVNTEAFF. DNA of the CDR3: TGTGCCAGTAGTTACTCTGTGAACACTGAAGCTTTCTTT.

For this clone: The sample has other DNA sequences that encode this CDR3 too. The genes are TRBV30 and TRBJ1-1; weak D call: TRBD1 (6 bases). The CDR3 length is 13 residues. Trimming removed 0 bases from V and 1 base from J, with 6 bases in between. Germline CDR1 is GTSNPN and CDR2 is SVGIG (reference sequence). Written as DNA, the CDR3 is TGTGCCTGGAGTGTAGGGGGGAACACTGAAGCTTTCTTT. Its translation is CAWSVGGNTEAFF.

V and J are TRBV25-1 and TRBJ1-1; D not resolved. V shed 4 bases and J shed 2 bases, with 8 bases lying between them. CDR3 length equals 13 residues. Germline lookup yields CDR1 MGHDK and CDR2 SYGVNS. CDR3 DNA: TGTGCCAGCAGTGTTACAGCAAACACTGAAGCTTTCTTT. This codes for CASSVTANTEAFF.

This chain connects TRBV2 to TRBJ2-1; perhaps TRBD2 as D (5 bases). Germline V gives CDR1 SNHLY, CDR2 FYNNEI. The V end lost 10 bases, the J end lost 8 bases, and 21 bases lay between the germline ends. CDR3 length: 14 residues. The CDR3 region is CANPRRSSRDEQFF. The CDR3 coding sequence is TGTGCCAACCCTCGCCGGTCTTCGAGGGATGAGCAGTTCTTC.

The V call is TRBV5-1, the J call TRBJ1-3, with 7 bases matching TRBD1. The CDR3 has 16 amino acids. The trim removed 0 bases at V and 0 bases at J, leaving 3 bases unmatched. Germline CDR1 and CDR2: SGHRS and YFSETQ. The CDR3: CASSLEGTVSGNTIYF. CDR3 bases: TGCGCCAGCAGCTTGGAGGGGACAGTCTCTGGAAACACCATATATTTT.

In its sample, this clone was seen a few times. This rearrangement joins TRBV2 to TRBJ2-7, with 9 positions matching TRBD1. This CDR3 is 14 amino acids long. Trimming at V came to 5 bases and at J to 4 bases, leaving 6 bases not matched to a gene. Looked up from germline, CDR1 is SNHLY and CDR2 is FYNNEI. The CDR3 nucleotides read TGTGCCAGCAGTTGGGGACAGGGAGGGTACGAGCAGTACTTC. It codes for CASSWGQGGYEQYF.

In regard to this clone: The same CDR3 can be traced to other DNA sequences in this sample. The chain carries TRBV5-4 and TRBJ1-1; D gene uncertain. V lost 1 base and J lost 0, with 4 bases in between. Per germline, CDR1 SGHNT and CDR2 YYREEE (reference sequence). The length of the CDR3 is 13 residues. CDR3 sequence: CASSLRVNTEAFF. CDR3 in DNA: TGTGCCAGCAGCTTGCGGGTGAACACTGAAGCTTTCTTT. The whole variable domain, filled in from reference TRBV5-4 and TRBJ1-1, reads ETGVTQSPTHLIKTRGQQVTLRCSSQSGHNTVSWYQQALGQGPQFIFQYYREEENGRGNFPPRFSGLQFPNYSSELNVNALELDDSALYLCASSLRVNTEAFFGQGTRLTVV.

This clone was observed a single time. The chain couples TRBV19 to TRBJ2-4, with D perhaps matching TRBD1 (5 bases). Between the trimmed V and J ends, which lost 0 bases and 2 bases, there was a span of 8 bases. The CDR3 consists of 15 residues. In germline, CDR1 is LNHDA, CDR2 SQIVND (reference sequence). This chain's CDR3 is CASSIDRTSKNIQYF. The DNA for the CDR3 is TGTGCCAGTAGTATAGATAGGACATCCAAAAACATTCAGTACTTC.

V gene TRBV15 combines with J gene TRBJ2-7; D is perhaps TRBD2 (5 bases). Germline-derived CDR1 and CDR2 are LNHNV and YYDKDF (reference sequence). The CDR3 spans 14 residues. Trimming shortened V by 0 bases and J by 0 bases, and 6 bases separated the two germline ends. The CDR3 loop reads CATSRDGISYEQYF. The DNA of the CDR3 is TGTGCCACCAGCAGAGACGGGATCTCCTACGAGCAGTACTTC.

In DNA form, the CDR3 reads TGTGCCAGCAGCTTAACTAGATTTGAAGAGACCCAGTACTTC. Its translation: CASSLTRFEETQYF. The J gene is TRBJ2-5, the V gene TRBV7-2; D may be TRBD2 (5 bases). This CDR3 is 14 amino acids long. The germline CDR1 and CDR2 sequences are SGHTA and FQGNSA. The V gene lost 2 bases and the J gene lost 3 bases, with 10 bases spanning the gap. Looking up the rest from reference TRBV7-2 and TRBJ2-5 gives the full variable domain: GAGVSQSPSNKVTEKGKDVELRCDPISGHTALYWYRQSLGQGLEFLIYFQGNSAPDKSGLPSDRFSAERTGGSVSTLTIQRTQQEDSAVYLCASSLTRFEETQYFGPGTRLLVL.

V is TRBV9 and J is TRBJ2-5, with D possibly matching TRBD2 (5 bases). Germline CDR1 is SGDLS and CDR2 is YYNGEE. V was pared by 0 bases and J by 2 bases, with 11 bases between. The CDR3 is 15 residues long. CDR3 in amino acids: CASSVGVQRQETQYF. The CDR3 coding sequence is TGTGCCAGCAGCGTAGGTGTCCAGCGGCAAGAGACCCAGTACTTC.

This clone was observed a handful of times. Written as DNA, the CDR3 is TGTGCCAGCAGCTTAGCTGACAGGGTCGGGGAAAAACTGTTTTTT. Protein: CASSLADRVGEKLFF. V usage is TRBV7-6 and J usage is TRBJ1-4; 7 bases align to TRBD1. Germline V gene data show CDR1 as SGHVS and CDR2 as FNYEAQ. This CDR3 is built from 15 residues. V lost 0 bases and J lost 8; bases outside the gene matches: 6.

The chain combines TRBV9 with TRBJ1-2; TRBD1 is a possible D gene (5 bases). CDR1 is SGDLS and CDR2 is YYNGEE in the germline V gene. Trimming pared 3 bases from V and 6 bases from J, leaving 9 bases between. This CDR3 has 12 residues. The CDR3 loop reads CASSAGTHGYTF. Here the CDR3 DNA reads TGTGCCAGCAGCGCCGGGACTCATGGCTACACCTTC.

This chain joins TRBV9 and TRBJ2-5; D possibly corresponds to TRBD1 (7 bases). Looked up from germline, CDR1 is SGDLS and CDR2 is YYNGEE. This CDR3 spans 15 amino acids. Trimming took off 3 bases at V and 5 bases at J, with 17 bases between the two ends. CDR3 residues: CASSATGTPVETQYF. In DNA form, the CDR3 reads TGTGCCAGCAGCGCGACAGGGACTCCGGTTGAGACCCAGTACTTC.

Concerning this clone itself: The same CDR3 is also encoded by other DNA sequences in this sample. The chain couples TRBV28 to TRBJ2-7, with 9 positions matching TRBD1. CDR1 is MDHEN, CDR2 SYDVKM, per germline. The CDR3 sequence is 13 residues long. V lost 6 bases to trimming and J lost 3 bases; unmatched junction nucleotides: 3. The CDR3 region is CASSPGQGYEQYF. In DNA form, the CDR3 reads TGTGCCAGCAGCCCGGGACAGGGCTACGAGCAGTACTTC.

The chain joins TRBV18 to TRBJ2-3; tentative D call: TRBD1 (6 bases). This CDR3 spans 15 amino acids. V gave up 0 bases and J gave up 5 bases, with 12 bases separating them. In germline, CDR1 is KGHSH, CDR2 LQKENI. The CDR3 reads CASSPPARGQDTQYF. The CDR3 region has the DNA TGTGCCAGCTCACCACCGGCCAGGGGTCAAGATACGCAGTATTTT.